The 30 T cell receptor beta chains reported below all come from one sample, sequenced in a study of blood T cell repertoires in COVID-19. The repertoire was sequenced with immunoSEQ multiplex PCR; TCRdb's copy has only in-frame clones and lacks some. Of roughly 230,000 clones listed, more than 75% are singletons. Sample: peripheral blood. The receptors originated from a man aged 35 to 55 with acute or convalescent COVID-19.

The rearrangement uses TRBV9 and TRBJ2-1; TRBD2 matches at 8 bases. Unmatched junction bases numbered 16, after V lost 3 bases and J lost 2 bases. The germline CDR1 and CDR2 sequences are SGDLS and YYNGEE. This CDR3 contains 19 residues. The CDR3 sequence is CASSETGPTGSGAYNEQFF. The CDR3, as DNA: TGTGCCAGCAGCGAGACCGGGCCTACCGGTAGCGGGGCCTACAATGAGCAGTTCTTC.

The chain uses TRBV5-4 and TRBJ1-1, with D perhaps matching TRBD1 (5 bases). Trimming pared 3 bases from V and 4 bases from J, leaving 16 bases between. Germline V gene lookup returns CDR1 SGHNT and CDR2 YYREEE (reference sequence). The CDR3 is made up of 15 amino acids. CDR3 in DNA: TGTGCCAGCAGCTCCGGGGGGGGTACGAGCACTGAAGCTTTCTTT. It specifies CASSSGGGTSTEAFF.

The gene calls are TRBV11-2 and TRBJ2-1; 9 nucleotides align to TRBD1. Germline CDR1 and CDR2: SGHAT and FQNNGV. The CDR3 sequence is 17 residues long. The ends lost 4 bases at V and 2 bases at J; junction bases unmatched: 9. Here the CDR3 reads CASSWGVWDRAYNEQFF. CDR3 bases: TGTGCCAGCAGCTGGGGGGTGTGGGACAGGGCCTACAATGAGCAGTTCTTC.

The count of this clone is one. The rearrangement uses TRBV28 and TRBJ2-7; perhaps TRBD1 as D (6 bases). V lost 5 bases and J lost 2, with 16 bases in between. Per germline, CDR1 MDHEN and CDR2 SYDVKM. The CDR3 is made up of 15 amino acids. CDR3 protein: CASSPQGRGTYEQYF. CDR3 DNA sequence: TGTGCCAGCAGTCCTCAGGGGCGCGGAACCTACGAGCAGTACTTC.

This chain links TRBV27 with TRBJ2-2, with 7 bases matching TRBD2. The ends lost 6 bases at V and 5 bases at J; junction bases unmatched: 9. From germline, CDR1 is MNHEY and CDR2 SMNVEV (reference sequence). The length of the CDR3 is 15 residues. The CDR3 DNA follows: TGTGCCAGCAGCCGCATGACTAGCATTACCGGGGAGCTGTTTTTT. Protein product: CASSRMTSITGELFF.

The chain joins TRBV3-1 (or the pseudogene TRBV3-2) to TRBJ1-1; D perhaps matches TRBD1 (5 bases). The CDR3 sequence is 16 residues long. From germline, CDR1 is LGHDT and CDR2 YNNKEL (reference sequence). With 2 bases removed from V and 1 base from J, the gap between germline ends came to 14 bases. The CDR3 protein is CASSQRQGGSNTEAFF. The CDR3, as DNA: TGTGCCAGCAGCCAAAGGCAGGGAGGATCGAACACTGAAGCTTTCTTT.

The genes are TRBV7-9 and TRBJ2-3, with TRBD1 identical over 9 bases. V was pared by 4 bases and J by 3 bases, with 8 bases of the junction left unmatched. This CDR3 has 16 residues. Looked up from germline, CDR1 is SEHNR and CDR2 is FQNEAQ (reference sequence). CDR3 bases: TGTGCCAGCAGCTCACTACAGGGGGCAGGGACAGATACGCAGTATTTT. Amino acid sequence: CASSSLQGAGTDTQYF.

This chain connects TRBV7-2 to TRBJ2-5; 7 positions agree with TRBD1. Germline V gene data show CDR1 as SGHTA and CDR2 as FQGNSA. The trim removed 5 bases at V and 1 base at J, leaving 10 bases unmatched. The CDR3 is 16 amino acids. The CDR3 region is CASSEPRTGRQETQYF. In DNA form, the CDR3 reads TGTGCCAGCAGCGAACCGAGGACAGGTCGCCAAGAGACCCAGTACTTC.

The gene calls are TRBV5-6 and TRBJ1-1, with D hard to call. The CDR3 sequence is 13 residues long. The germline CDR1 and CDR2 sequences are SGHDT and YYEEEE. V lost 0 bases to trimming and J lost 2 bases, with 5 bases between them. The DNA of the CDR3 is TGTGCCAGCAGCTTGGAACAAAACACTGAAGCTTTCTTT. Translated, it gives CASSLEQNTEAFF.

The chain couples TRBV9 to TRBJ1-1, with TRBD1 matching 9 bases. The CDR3 spans 13 residues. Germline CDR1 is SGDLS and CDR2 is YYNGEE. The V segment lost 4 bases and the J segment 6 bases; nucleotides outside the gene matches: 4. The CDR3 DNA follows: TGTGCCAGCAGCCTGGGACAGGGCGCTGAAGCTTTCTTT. Its translation is CASSLGQGAEAFF.

The chain combines TRBV5-6 with TRBJ1-1; D gene uncertain. Germline V lookup: CDR1 SGHDT, CDR2 YYEEEE. The V end lost 1 base, the J end lost 0 bases, and 10 bases lay between the germline ends. This CDR3 comprises 15 residues. In nucleotides, the CDR3 is TGTGCCAGCAGCTTGCTTAGTACAGTGAACACTGAAGCTTTCTTT. This translates into CASSLLSTVNTEAFF. The full variable domain, with the rest looked up from reference TRBV5-6 and TRBJ1-1, is DAGVTQSPTHLIKTRGQQVTLRCSPKSGHDTVSWYQQALGQGPQFIFQYYEEEERQRGNFPDRFSGHQFPNYSSELNVNALLLGDSALYLCASSLLSTVNTEAFFGQGTRLTVV.

This sequence joins TRBV13 and TRBJ1-4; D gene ambiguous. Per the germline V gene, CDR1 is PRHDT and CDR2 is FYEKMQ (reference sequence). This CDR3 comprises 15 residues. V was cut by 0 bases and J by 7 bases, with 12 bases left in between. For the CDR3, the DNA is TGTGCCAGCAGCTTAGGGGCCCCCAGCGGTGAAAAACTGTTTTTT. This codes for CASSLGAPSGEKLFF. Drawing the rest from reference TRBV13 and TRBJ1-4, the complete variable domain is AAGVIQSPRHLIKEKRETATLKCYPIPRHDTVYWYQQGPGQDPQFLISFYEKMQSDKGSIPDRFSAQQFSDYHSELNMSSLELGDSALYFCASSLGAPSGEKLFFGSGTQLSVL.

The chain has TRBV6-1 and TRBJ2-7, with D maybe TRBD1 (6 bases). The ends were cut back, 2 bases at V and 2 bases at J, with 13 bases in the middle. The CDR3 extends over 15 amino acids. Germline CDR1 MNHNS, CDR2 SASEGT. CDR3 sequence (DNA): TGTGCCAGCAGTGAATCTGGGACAATGGCCTACGAGCAGTACTTC. Protein sequence: CASSESGTMAYEQYF.

The chain is built from TRBV2 and TRBJ2-3; 7 bases agree with TRBD2. Germline CDR1 is SNHLY and CDR2 is FYNNEI. CDR3 size: 18 residues. J gave up 4 bases and V 2 bases, and 15 bases lay outside the gene matches. DNA of the CDR3: TGTGCCAGCAGTGAACCGGCTAGCGGTCTTTTGGGTGCAGATACGCAGTATTTT. Amino acid sequence: CASSEPASGLLGADTQYF.

This chain joins TRBV20-1 and TRBJ1-1, with 11 bases matching TRBD1. Trimming cost V 3 bases and J 1 base; bases outside gene matches: 4. CDR1 DFQATT and CDR2 SNEGSKA come from the germline V gene (reference sequence). The CDR3 runs 15 residues. CDR3 bases: TGCAGTGCTAGTATCGGACAGGGGGCGAACACTGAAGCTTTCTTT. This codes for CSASIGQGANTEAFF.

V is TRBV28 and J is TRBJ1-2; D is ambiguous. The CDR3 contains 15 residues. The V end lost 5 bases, the J end lost 0 bases, and 13 bases lay between the germline ends. Germline loops: CDR1 MDHEN, CDR2 SYDVKM. The CDR3 sequence is CASSLDGGPNYGYTF. The DNA of the CDR3 is TGTGCCAGCAGTCTGGACGGAGGCCCTAACTATGGCTACACCTTC.

The chain has TRBV6-2 or TRBV6-3 and TRBJ2-5; a possible D gene is TRBD2 (5 bases). The CDR3 covers 16 residues. Germline CDR1 MNHEY, CDR2 SVGEGT. V lost 5 bases and J 5 bases, leaving 21 bases between the germline ends. This CDR3 is CASSATDLTAGETQYF. The CDR3 DNA follows: TGTGCCAGCAGTGCCACGGACTTGACCGCCGGGGAGACCCAGTACTTC.

The sample holds a few counts of this clone. The J gene is TRBJ1-5, the V gene TRBV7-9; D is unresolved. The CDR3 loop spans 14 amino acids. Trimming took off 5 bases at V and 7 bases at J, with 15 bases between the two ends. Germline-derived CDR1 and CDR2 are SEHNR and FQNEAQ (reference sequence). CDR3 bases: TGTGCCAGCAGCGCTGGCGCGGGTAGGCAGCCCCAGCATTTT. This translates into CASSAGAGRQPQHF.

The rearrangement uses TRBV12-5 and TRBJ2-7; D possibly corresponds to TRBD2 (5 bases). Trimming shortened V by 1 base and J by 7 bases, and 8 bases separated the two germline ends. The CDR3 has 12 amino acids. Germline V lookup: CDR1 LGHNT, CDR2 FRNRAP. The CDR3 bases are TGTGCTAGTGGTTTGGGGGAGTGGGAGCAGTACTTC. Its protein is CASGLGEWEQYF.

V usage is TRBV9 and J usage is TRBJ1-1, with 7 positions matching TRBD1. V shed 3 bases and J 7 bases; nucleotides not matched to a gene: 3. Germline V gives CDR1 SGDLS, CDR2 YYNGEE. This CDR3 has 12 amino acids. DNA for the CDR3: TGTGCCAGCAGCGCGGGGACAGATGAAGCTTTCTTT. Encoded protein: CASSAGTDEAFF.

This clone was found once. This sample includes further DNA sequences coding for the same CDR3. The gene calls are TRBV6-1 and TRBJ1-1; D perhaps matches TRBD1 (6 bases). Germline loops: CDR1 MNHNS, CDR2 SASEGT. The CDR3 runs to 12 residues. Trimming took 0 bases from V and 7 from J, leaving 6 bases between them. CDR3 protein: CASSEARGEAFF. The CDR3 nucleotides are TGTGCCAGCAGTGAAGCCAGGGGTGAAGCTTTCTTT.

The rearrangement links TRBV11-3 to TRBJ1-4; D is possibly TRBD1 (6 bases). V was clipped by 4 bases and J by 4 bases, with 16 bases between them. This CDR3 has 16 residues. Germline assignment: CDR1 SGHNT and CDR2 YENEEA. Written as DNA, the CDR3 is TGTGCCAGCAGCTATAATGACAGGCGGATTAATGAAAAACTGTTTTTT. Translated, it gives CASSYNDRRINEKLFF.

The chain couples TRBV14 to TRBJ1-2, with TRBD1 matching 9 bases. The length of the CDR3 is 15 residues. The germline gives CDR1 SGHDN, CDR2 FVKESK. Unmatched junction bases numbered 7, after V lost 4 bases and J lost 4 bases. The CDR3 nucleotides are TGTGCCAGCAGCCTCCCCGGACAGGGGCCCTATGGCTACACCTTC. Translation gives CASSLPGQGPYGYTF.

This clone appeared once. The CDR3 DNA follows: TGTGCCAGCAGCTTAGGAGTGGGGAGATCAAACACTGAAGCTTTCTTT. It specifies CASSLGVGRSNTEAFF. The V and J genes are TRBV11-2 and TRBJ1-1; D not certain. CDR1 is SGHAT and CDR2 is FQNNGV in the germline V gene. The CDR3 is 16 residues long. Trimming took off 1 base at V and 2 bases at J, with 14 bases between the two ends.

The chain links TRBV5-1 to TRBJ1-1; TRBD1 matches at 10 bases. CDR1 is SGHRS, CDR2 YFSETQ, per germline. The trim removed 3 bases at V and 5 bases at J, leaving 7 bases unmatched. This CDR3 has 15 amino acids. The CDR3 sequence: CASSSGPGQGTEAFF. CDR3 DNA: TGCGCCAGCAGCTCTGGACCGGGACAGGGGACTGAAGCTTTCTTT. Full variable domain (rest looked up from reference TRBV5-1 and TRBJ1-1): KAGVTQTPRYLIKTRGQQVTLSCSPISGHRSVSWYQQTPGQGLQFLFEYFSETQRNKGNFPGRFSGRQFSNSRSEMNVSTLELGDSALYLCASSSGPGQGTEAFFGQGTRLTVV.

This chain uses TRBV6-5 with TRBJ1-3; tentative D call: TRBD1 (6 bases). Trimming took off 6 bases at V and 0 bases at J, with 12 bases between the two ends. Germline V lookup: CDR1 MNHEY, CDR2 SVGAGI. The CDR3 sequence is 15 residues long. CDR3 nucleotide sequence: TGTGCCAGCAGCCGACAGGCGAGCTCTGGAAACACCATATATTTT. It specifies CASSRQASSGNTIYF.

The V gene is TRBV3-1 (or the pseudogene TRBV3-2), the J gene TRBJ1-5; 7 nucleotides agree with TRBD1. The CDR3 contains 15 residues. The germline V gene has CDR1 LGHDT and CDR2 YNNKEL (reference sequence). V trimming: 1 base; J trimming: 4 bases; junction bases outside the gene matches: 4. The chain's CDR3 is CASSQAPGQNQPQHF. The CDR3 DNA sequence: TGTGCCAGCAGCCAAGCCCCGGGACAGAATCAGCCCCAGCATTTT.

This sequence joins TRBV19 and TRBJ1-5; D uncertain. This CDR3 is built from 16 residues. The germline V gene has CDR1 LNHDA and CDR2 SQIVND (reference sequence). Trimming stripped 7 bases from V and 0 bases from J, with 16 bases between. The CDR3 region has the DNA TGTGCCAGTACTGATTTCGGCGGTTATAGCAATCAGCCCCAGCATTTT. Translation gives CASTDFGGYSNQPQHF.

The genes are TRBV4-2 and TRBJ1-5; the D is unclear. Germline loops: CDR1 LGHNA, CDR2 YNFKEQ. V shed 0 bases and J shed 7 bases, with 13 bases lying between them. CDR3 length equals 15 residues. DNA of the CDR3: TGTGCCAGCAGCCAAGATGAGGAGGGCTACCAGCCCCAGCATTTT. Encoded protein: CASSQDEEGYQPQHF.

The rearrangement links TRBV9 to TRBJ1-6; perhaps TRBD1 as D (6 bases). The CDR3 is made up of 16 amino acids. The V gene's germline CDR1 is SGDLS and CDR2 YYNGEE. With 0 bases removed from V and 7 bases from J, the gap between germline ends came to 14 bases. CDR3 bases: TGTGCCAGCAGCGTAGGAGAGGGGGAGGGAAATTCACCCCTCCACTTT. It translates to CASSVGEGEGNSPLHF.